What follows are 27 T cell receptor beta chains derived from one specimen sequenced in a study of OX40 agonist ivuxolimab in advanced cancers. Libraries were built with the immunoSEQ multiplex PCR assay. The source is immuneACCESS, and TCRdb retained only in-frame sequences with V and J called. Part of the clones is not carried over; for the studies checked, unresolved V genes explain less than half of this, and the remainder is unexplained. The sample table lists roughly 48,000 clones, roughly 84% of them with a count of one. The top ten clonotypes cover 9% to 10% of the sample. The sequences come from CD4+ or CD8+ T cells sorted from blood, collected in a trial of the OX40 agonist ivuxolimab. All receptors come from an adult with an advanced solid tumor such as melanoma, head and neck, liver or kidney cancer.

The J gene is TRBJ2-1, the V gene TRBV15; D gene unclear. Germline CDR1 LNHNV, CDR2 YYDKDF (reference sequence). The V end lost 0 bases, the J end lost 0 bases, and 15 bases lay between the germline ends. CDR3 length: 18 amino acids. The DNA for the CDR3 is TGTGCCACCAGCAGAGATCCGGGCGGCCCGAGCTCCTACAATGAGCAGTTCTTC. Protein sequence: CATSRDPGGPSSYNEQFF.

V and J are TRBV30 and TRBJ2-7; perhaps TRBD1 as D (6 bases). Germline loops: CDR1 GTSNPN, CDR2 SVGIG (reference sequence). Trimming left V 4 bases short and J 2 bases short, with 6 bases between. The CDR3 has 11 amino acids. The CDR3 loop reads CAWKGAYEQYF. CDR3 in DNA: TGTGCCTGGAAGGGGGCCTACGAGCAGTACTTC.

V usage is TRBV29-1 and J usage is TRBJ2-1; D is possibly TRBD2 (6 bases). V lost 3 bases, J lost 5 bases, and 20 bases lay in between. CDR1 and CDR2 (germline): SQVTM, ANQGSEA. The CDR3 consists of 16 residues. The CDR3 nucleotides read TGCAGCGTTGAGGGTCATCCGGGACTCGCCGACAATGAGCAGTTCTTC. Protein: CSVEGHPGLADNEQFF.

The rearrangement uses TRBV5-1 and TRBJ2-7, with D perhaps TRBD1 (6 bases). This CDR3 is 12 amino acids long. V dropped 5 bases and J dropped 3 bases, with 9 bases sitting between them. Germline V gene data show CDR1 as SGHRS and CDR2 as YFSETQ. CDR3 in amino acids: CASRQGNYEQYF. The CDR3 region has the DNA TGCGCCAGCAGGCAGGGGAACTACGAGCAGTACTTC.

The table lists this clone with a few counts. V usage is TRBV2 and J usage is TRBJ2-2; 12 nucleotides line up with TRBD2. The trim removed 8 bases at V and 8 bases at J, leaving 3 bases unmatched. The germline V gene encodes CDR1 SNHLY and CDR2 FYNNEI. The length of the CDR3 is 13 residues. The CDR3 bases are TGTGCCAGCGGAGGACTAGCGGGAGGGGAGCTGTTTTTT. It is translated as CASGGLAGGELFF.

In regard to this clone: This sample also contains other DNA sequences that code for the same CDR3. The chain joins TRBV30 to TRBJ2-3; D unclear. The CDR3 contains 12 residues. Trimming took off 0 bases at V and 5 bases at J, with 6 bases between the two ends. Germline V gives CDR1 GTSNPN, CDR2 SVGIG (reference sequence). The chain's CDR3 is CAWSVRGDTQYF. CDR3 coding DNA: TGTGCCTGGAGTGTACGAGGAGATACGCAGTATTTT. The variable domain in full, with the rest retrieved from reference TRBV30 and TRBJ2-3, is SQTIHQWPATLVQPVGSPLSLECTVEGTSNPNLYWYRQAAGRGLQLLFYSVGIGQISSEVPQNLSASRPQDRQFILSSKKLLLSDSGFYLCAWSVRGDTQYFGPGTRLTVL.

This clone was detected a few times. The rearrangement joins TRBV6-4 to TRBJ2-1; D possibly uses TRBD1 or TRBD2 (6 bases each). CDR1 is MRHNA and CDR2 is SNTAGT in the germline V gene. The CDR3 spans 14 residues. The V end was cut by 4 bases, the J end by 9 bases, with 16 bases between. CDR3 amino acids: CASSVEEGHGEQFF. CDR3 bases: TGTGCCAGCAGTGTGGAGGAGGGACACGGTGAGCAGTTCTTC.

This chain links TRBV9 with TRBJ2-4; no clear D. This CDR3 region has 16 residues. Germline CDR1 SGDLS, CDR2 YYNGEE. The V end lost 4 bases, the J end lost 0 bases, and 14 bases lay between the germline ends. CDR3: CASSQASVLAKNIQYF. CDR3 in DNA: TGTGCCAGCAGCCAAGCCTCGGTTTTAGCCAAAAACATTCAGTACTTC.

V gene TRBV7-9 combines with J gene TRBJ2-5; TRBD1 agrees at 9 bases. The tail of the sequence fits TRBJ2-7 better, so the J call may be wrong. This CDR3 spans 15 amino acids. CDR1 and CDR2 from the germline V gene are SEHNR and FQNEAQ (reference sequence). CDR3 DNA sequence: TGTGCCAGCAGCTTCGGGGACAGGGCCTCCTACGAGCAGTACTTC. It translates to CASSFGDRASYEQYF.

The chain has TRBV28 and TRBJ2-3; TRBD1 or TRBD2 may be the D gene (7 bases each). The V gene lost 5 bases and the J gene lost 5 bases, with 17 bases spanning the gap. CDR3 length: 15 residues. Looked up from germline, CDR1 is MDHEN and CDR2 is SYDVKM. The CDR3 loop reads CASSPRGGAVDTQYF. Here the CDR3 DNA reads TGTGCCAGCAGTCCCAGGGGGGGGGCAGTAGATACGCAGTATTTT.

This clone was observed once. The chain carries TRBV28 and TRBJ2-3; maybe TRBD2 (5 bases). Deletions cut 8 bases from V and 0 bases from J, with 12 bases between. The CDR3 length is 14 residues. Germline-derived CDR1 and CDR2 are MDHEN and SYDVKM. CDR3 DNA sequence: TGTGCCAGCGCGGGCGGACCTAGCACAGATACGCAGTATTTT. It yields the protein CASAGGPSTDTQYF.

This clone came up a few times. V usage is TRBV9 and J usage is TRBJ1-2; D ambiguous. This CDR3 is 13 amino acids long. Per the germline V gene, CDR1 is SGDLS and CDR2 is YYNGEE. Trimming cost V 0 bases and J 2 bases, with 5 bases left between them. The CDR3 loop reads CASSVDANYGYTF. The CDR3 region has the DNA TGTGCCAGCAGCGTAGACGCAAACTATGGCTACACCTTC. Full variable domain (remainder filled in from reference TRBV9 and TRBJ1-2): DSGVTQTPKHLITATGQRVTLRCSPRSGDLSVYWYQQSLDQGLQFLIQYYNGEERAKGNILERFSAQQFPDLHSELNLSSLELGDSALYFCASSVDANYGYTFGSGTRLTVV.

On this clone itself: A much bigger clone sits one base away, suggesting this may be a read error. For the CDR3, the DNA is TGTGCCAGCAGCCCGGGACAGCTCTATGGCTACACCTTC. Translated: CASSPGQLYGYTF. The genes are TRBV7-2 and TRBJ1-2; 7 positions match TRBD1. The CDR3 extends over 13 amino acids. CDR1 is SGHTA, CDR2 FQGNSA, per germline. Losses at the gene ends were 5 bases for V and 4 bases for J; bases not matched to a gene: 4. Based on the CDR3 plus reference TRBV7-2 and TRBJ1-2, the full variable domain is GAGVSQSPSNKVTEKGKDVELRCDPISGHTALYWYRQSLGQGLEFLIYFQGNSAPDKSGLPSDRFSAERTGGSVSTLTIQRTQQEDSAVYLCASSPGQLYGYTFGSGTRLTVV.

The V gene is TRBV2, the J gene TRBJ2-1; TRBD2 matches 8 bases. Germline CDR1 and CDR2: SNHLY and FYNNEI. V lost 8 bases to trimming and J lost 7 bases; unmatched junction nucleotides: 13. CDR3 length: 15 amino acids. DNA of the CDR3: TGTGCCAGCTCCAGCTGGAGCGGGAGAGGGAATGAGCAGTTCTTC. Translation: CASSSWSGRGNEQFF.

CDR3 bases: TGTGCCAGCAGCCAAGTAGCGAATCCCCAAGAGACCCAGTACTTC. This encodes CASSQVANPQETQYF. V is TRBV4-2 and J is TRBJ2-5; D is possibly TRBD2 (5 bases). Per the germline V gene, CDR1 is LGHNA and CDR2 is YNFKEQ. Between the trimmed V and J ends, which lost 1 base and 1 base, there was a span of 10 bases. The CDR3 has 15 amino acids.

This chain connects TRBV5-1 to TRBJ2-3; no reliable D call. The V end lost 2 bases, the J end lost 2 bases, and 9 bases lay between the germline ends. The CDR3 has 14 amino acids. Germline CDR1 is SGHRS and CDR2 is YFSETQ. The CDR3 DNA reads TGCGCCAGCAGCTTCGGCAGAACCACAGATACGCAGTATTTT. It yields the protein CASSFGRTTDTQYF.

The chain has TRBV5-1 and TRBJ1-1; D not certain. This CDR3 has 14 residues. Trimming left V 2 bases short and J 0 bases short, with 8 bases between. Germline CDR1 and CDR2: SGHRS and YFSETQ. CDR3 bases: TGCGCCAGCAGCTTAAGGCCCATGAACACTGAAGCTTTCTTT. It encodes CASSLRPMNTEAFF.

CDR3 region: CASSPPTHGYTF. In DNA form, the CDR3 reads TGTGCCAGCAGTCCTCCTACCCATGGCTACACCTTC. The chain combines TRBV6-1 with TRBJ1-2; D unresolved. This CDR3 is 12 amino acids long. CDR1 is MNHNS, CDR2 SASEGT, per germline. The V end lost 5 bases, the J end lost 6 bases, and 10 bases lay between the germline ends.

A single count supports this clone. The chain employs TRBV10-3 and TRBJ2-1, with D uncertain. Per germline, CDR1 ENHRY and CDR2 SYGVKD. The CDR3 extends over 13 amino acids. V was trimmed by 7 bases and J by 1 base, leaving 8 bases between them. CDR3 sequence: CAITAVSYNEQFF. CDR3 nucleotide sequence: TGTGCCATCACGGCGGTTTCCTACAATGAGCAGTTCTTC.

V and J are TRBV5-4 and TRBJ2-7; D not certain. The CDR3 has 14 amino acids. In germline, CDR1 is SGHNT, CDR2 YYREEE (reference sequence). Trimming stripped 3 bases from V and 6 bases from J, with 16 bases between. This CDR3 reads CASSSDTNYAEQYF. The DNA for the CDR3 is TGTGCCAGCAGCTCCGATACCAACTACGCCGAGCAGTACTTC.

This clone was seen only once. The V call is TRBV6-1, the J call TRBJ2-2; 9 nucleotides line up with TRBD1. The CDR3 length is 14 residues. The V and J ends lost 1 base and 6 bases, in that order; junction bases with no gene match: 0. From germline, CDR1 is MNHNS and CDR2 SASEGT. CDR3 residues: CASSEGQGAGELFF. CDR3 sequence (DNA): TGTGCCAGCAGTGAAGGACAGGGGGCCGGGGAGCTGTTTTTT.

This chain uses TRBV7-8 with TRBJ2-2; D not certain. The CDR3 length is 13 residues. Germline V gene lookup returns CDR1 SGHVS and CDR2 FQNEAQ. Trimming took off 7 bases at V and 2 bases at J, with 8 bases between the two ends. The CDR3, as DNA: TGTGCCAGCACCCCTAGAAACACCGGGGAGCTGTTTTTT. Protein sequence: CASTPRNTGELFF.

This rearrangement joins TRBV5-1 to TRBJ2-3, with D uncertain. Germline CDR1 reads SGHRS; CDR2 reads YFSETQ. Trimming cost V 5 bases and J 6 bases, with 13 bases left between them. This CDR3 region has 13 residues. The CDR3 sequence: CASSRNIGDTQYF. In nucleotides, the CDR3 is TGCGCCAGCAGTCGTAACATAGGGGATACGCAGTATTTT.

This chain links TRBV4-2 with TRBJ1-2; a weak D match, TRBD1 (6 bases). This CDR3 has 14 residues. The germline CDR1 and CDR2 sequences are LGHNA and YNFKEQ. With 2 bases removed from V and 12 bases from J, the gap between germline ends came to 19 bases. Written as DNA, the CDR3 is TGTGCCAGCAGCCAAAATGCCCCAGGGGAGGGAAACACCTTC. Its translation is CASSQNAPGEGNTF.

CDR3 loop: CASSPGTATSSYEQYF. CDR3 DNA sequence: TGCGCCAGCAGCCCGGGGACAGCGACGAGCTCCTACGAGCAGTACTTC. The chain links TRBV5-1 to TRBJ2-7, with 7 bases matching TRBD1. Looked up from germline, CDR1 is SGHRS and CDR2 is YFSETQ. This CDR3 contains 16 residues. Trimming cost V 4 bases and J 0 bases; bases outside gene matches: 10.

The chain is built from TRBV13 and TRBJ2-2; 7 nucleotides agree with TRBD2. With 5 bases clipped from V and 2 bases from J, the junction kept 8 bases outside the gene matches. This CDR3 comprises 16 residues. Germline CDR1 is PRHDT and CDR2 is FYEKMQ (reference sequence). CDR3 nucleotides: TGTGCCAGCAGCGCCCATCTAGCGGACAACACCGGGGAGCTGTTTTTT. This codes for CASSAHLADNTGELFF.

The rearrangement joins TRBV20-1 to TRBJ2-7; no clear D. From germline, CDR1 is DFQATT and CDR2 SNEGSKA (reference sequence). V lost 4 bases to trimming and J lost 7 bases, with 8 bases between them. The CDR3 extends over 10 amino acids. CDR3 nucleotides: TGCAGTGCTAAGACTCGGGAGCAGTACTTC. This gives the protein CSAKTREQYF.